This TCR beta chain was retrieved from a study of human T cells and chemical hapten exposure. Whole-study findings and limits: Significantly more large CDR3 similarity clusters arose among expanded TCRs than among controls.

Time point: pre-sensitization, week 0. The treatment denotes: therapeutic diphenylcyclopropenone sensitization with weekly scalp DPC. Each patch test followed a blood draw. Source study methods: The number of TCRs in each sample had a median of approximately 93,000 and spanned about 23,224 to 700,000. Via MiXCR, TCRdb re-called the RACE reads, giving one row per CDR3 protein. Here the V and J calls rest on TCRdb's processing, not on the authors' analysis. Of about 290,000 distinct CDR3 sequences in the sample, about 7.7% are singletons; the top ten hold more than 0.95%. The CDR3 length is 16 residues. V gave up 1 base and J gave up 3 bases, with 13 bases separating them. Germline V gives CDR1 SGHTA, CDR2 FQGNSA. This clonotype has a count of ten or more. Its antigen is undetermined.

This clonotype originated in a young man with alopecia areata. Some clones in this sample may be carry-over from other donors' samples. This specimen consisted of whole blood, obtained in connection with sensitization to the hapten diphenylcyclopropenone (DPC). V is TRBV7-2 and J is TRBJ1-3, with D uncertain. CDR3 sequence reads: CASSLGLGVGGNTIYF. In DNA form, the CDR3 reads TGTGCCAGCAGCTTAGGTCTGGGCGTAGGTGGAAACACCATATATTTT.